A selection of T cell receptor beta chains follows, all from one sample in a study of identical twins. Each CDR3 protein gets one entry after TCRdb re-called the 5' RACE reads with MiXCR. The repertoire holds about 250,000 distinct CDR3 sequences, with around 8.3% as singletons. These data were also reused for a study on yellow fever vaccine responses in identical twins.

The sequencing input was CD8+ T cells sorted from blood. These receptors were collected from a woman aged 18-29 years in good health. CDR3s include the opening cysteine and the closing phenylalanine or tryptophan. A D gene is named only where the DNA matches it firmly. Clone size is given for some rows only: seen once, a few or many times, or a class if the clone is expanded.

V gene	J gene	D gene	clone size	CDR3 DNA	CDR3 protein
TRBV7-8	TRBJ2-5	NA	NA	TGTGCCAGCAGCTCCTGGGCCGGTGAAGAGACCCAGTACTTC	CASSSWAGEETQYF
TRBV7-8	TRBJ2-1	NA	NA	TGTGCCAGCAGCTGGGGACCTGGAGATAACAATGAGCAGTTCTTC	CASSWGPGDNNEQFF
TRBV13	TRBJ2-5	NA	few	TGTGCCAGCAGCTTCCGGACAGCTCAAGAGACCCAGTACTTC	CASSFRTAQETQYF
TRBV10-3	TRBJ2-3	TRBD1	NA	TGTGCCATCAGTGAAGAGGACAGGGGGCCTTCCACAGATACGCAGTATTTT	CAISEEDRGPSTDTQYF
TRBV27	TRBJ2-7	NA	few	TGTGCCAGCAGTTTGTTAGGGTATGCCGAGCAGTACTTC	CASSLLGYAEQYF
TRBV29-1	TRBJ2-7	NA	few	TGCAGCGTTGTTACGACCAACTACGAGCAGTACTTC	CSVVTTNYEQYF
TRBV20-1	TRBJ2-3	TRBD2	NA	TGCAGTGCCCCTGAGACTAGCGGGGGGCTCACAGATACGCAGTATTTT	CSAPETSGGLTDTQYF
TRBV12-3/TRBV12-4	TRBJ2-1	NA	NA	TGTGCCTGCAACCTGGACCCTACTTTAGGACTCGGGTATGCTGAGCAGTTCTTC	CACNLDPTLGLGYAEQFF
TRBV6-1	TRBJ2-7	NA	few	TGTGCCAGCAGTGTCACAGGGAGTTCTTACGAGCAGTACTTC	CASSVTGSSYEQYF
TRBV29-1	TRBJ2-1	NA	few	TGCAGCGTTGAAGGTAGGGCCTCCTCAGATGAGCAGTTCTTC	CSVEGRASSDEQFF
TRBV20-1	TRBJ2-5	TRBD1	few	TGCAGTGCTAGCCTTGAAGACAGGGCCCTAAACCAAGAGACCCAGTACTTC	CSASLEDRALNQETQYF
TRBV20-1	TRBJ2-6	TRBD2	NA	TGCAGTGCCCCCGGGTCTAGCGGGAGCCTTGGGCCCAACGTCCTGACTTTC	CSAPGSSGSLGPNVLTF
TRBV5-1	TRBJ2-1	TRBD2	many	TGCGCCAGCAGCTTTGTGATAGCGGGCTCCTACAATGAGCAGTTCTTC	CASSFVIAGSYNEQFF
TRBV27	TRBJ2-1	NA	few	TGTGCCAGCAGTTTCGGTTTATGGGGCAATGAGCAGTTCTTC	CASSFGLWGNEQFF
TRBV15	TRBJ2-1	NA	many	TGTGCCACCAGCAGAGTTCAGGGCTCAGGCAATGAGCAGTTCTTC	CATSRVQGSGNEQFF
TRBV27	TRBJ1-2	NA	many	TGTGCCAGCAGTTCCTCGGAGGAGGTTGGCTACACCTTC	CASSSSEEVGYTF
TRBV7-8	TRBJ2-7	NA	once	TGTGCCAGCAGCTTAGAAGACGTTTCCTACGAGCAGTACTTC	CASSLEDVSYEQYF
TRBV6-1	TRBJ2-2	TRBD1	NA	TGTGCCAGCAGCCTGGACAGGGTCGGCGGGGAGCTGTTTTTT	CASSLDRVGGELFF
TRBV7-2	TRBJ2-5	TRBD2	few	TGTGCCAGCAGCTTAATGGGGGGGGGTGGAGAGACCCAGTACTTC	CASSLMGGGGETQYF
TRBV10-3	TRBJ2-5	NA	few	TGTGCCATCAGTGCGGGACGGCTTGAAGAGACCCAGTACTTC	CAISAGRLEETQYF
TRBV10-3	TRBJ2-2	NA	many	TGTGCCACCAAACTCCCACGGGGTCCCTCTTTTAGGAACACCGGGGAGCTGTTTTTT	CATKLPRGPSFRNTGELFF
TRBV4-1	TRBJ2-1	TRBD2	many	TGCGCCAGCAGCCAAGATTCGAGCGGGACCAGATACAATGAGCAGTTCTTC	CASSQDSSGTRYNEQFF
TRBV11-1	TRBJ2-5	NA	NA	TGTGCCAGCAGCTTAGGAATCACTGCCAGCAGGGAGACCCAGTACTTC	CASSLGITASRETQYF
TRBV12-3/TRBV12-4	TRBJ2-2	NA	NA	TGTGCCAGCAGTTCACACGGACTGGGGGACACCGGGGAGCTGTTTTTT	CASSSHGLGDTGELFF
TRBV4-3	TRBJ2-7	NA	many	TGCGCCAGCAGCCAAGATACGGGTCTCGTCTCCTACGAGCAGTACTTC	CASSQDTGLVSYEQYF
TRBV7-2	TRBJ1-2	NA	NA	TGTGCCAGCAGCTCTGACCACTATGGCTACACCTTC	CASSSDHYGYTF
TRBV4-3	TRBJ2-7	TRBD2	once	TGCGCCAGCAGCTCTACCGGACTAGCGGGAGAGCAGCAGTACTTC	CASSSTGLAGEQQYF
TRBV29-1	TRBJ2-1	NA	many	TGCAGCGTTGAGCCGTTGGCACCTGAGCAGTTCTTC	CSVEPLAPEQFF
TRBV2	TRBJ2-3	NA	NA	TGTGCCGGACCGCAACCCCGAGATACGCAGTATTTT	CAGPQPRDTQYF
TRBV5-7	TRBJ2-7	TRBD2	NA	TGTGCCAGCAGCTTGGAGCGGGGGGGCTCCTACGAGCAGTACTTC	CASSLERGGSYEQYF
TRBV5-8	TRBJ2-7	NA	NA	TGTGCCAGCAGCTTGGAGTACGGGGACTACGAGCAGTACTTC	CASSLEYGDYEQYF
TRBV4-2	TRBJ2-2	TRBD2	many	TGTGCCAGCAGCCAAGGGCGGGAGTTTAACACCGGGGAGCTGTTTTTT	CASSQGREFNTGELFF
TRBV29-1	TRBJ2-7	TRBD1	few	TGCAGCGCCGGGACAGGGGACGAGCAGTACTTC	CSAGTGDEQYF
TRBV4-3	TRBJ2-4	NA	few	TGCGCCAGCAGCCAAGTATGGGACGACTTGACCAAAAACATTCAGTACTTC	CASSQVWDDLTKNIQYF
TRBV10-3	TRBJ1-1	NA	few	TGTGCCATCAGTGCAGGACTGAACACTGAAGCTTTCTTT	CAISAGLNTEAFF
TRBV6-5	TRBJ1-2	NA	NA	TGTGCCAGCAGTTACTCGTGGGCGGGAAGTTTCTATGGCTACACCTTC	CASSYSWAGSFYGYTF
TRBV29-1	TRBJ2-1	NA	NA	TGCAGCGTCGATATACCCAGGGTTTACAATGAGCAGTTCTTC	CSVDIPRVYNEQFF
TRBV19	TRBJ2-5	NA	NA	TGTGCCAGTAGTACCCCCCAGGGGGGCGGGGAGACCCAGTACTTC	CASSTPQGGGETQYF
TRBV18	TRBJ2-6	TRBD2	NA	TGTGCCAGCTCGCGCGGACTAGGCTCTGGGGCCAACGTCCTGACTTTC	CASSRGLGSGANVLTF
TRBV10-3	TRBJ2-2	TRBD2	few	TGTGCCATCAGTGAAACGGGGGGCACCGGGGAGCTGTTTTTT	CAISETGGTGELFF
TRBV6-1	TRBJ1-3	TRBD1	few	TGTGCCAGCAGTATCGCAGGGGGCTCTGGAAACACCATATATTTT	CASSIAGGSGNTIYF
TRBV11-2	TRBJ2-7	NA	few	TGTGCCAGCAGCTTAGGTTTAAGCCAGGGGACCTTCCCCTACGAGCAGTACTTC	CASSLGLSQGTFPYEQYF
TRBV5-6	TRBJ2-5	NA	NA	TGTGCCAGCAGCCCACGACAGGAGCTTGAGACCCAGTACTTC	CASSPRQELETQYF
TRBV29-1	TRBJ2-2	NA	many	TGCAGCGTTGGGGTTTGGGGGAGGAGCGAGGAGCTGTTTTTT	CSVGVWGRSEELFF
TRBV29-1	TRBJ2-1	NA	many	TGCAGCGTTGAAACGACTACCCAATACAATGAGCAGTTCTTC	CSVETTTQYNEQFF
TRBV12-3/TRBV12-4	TRBJ1-2	NA	few	TGTGCCAGCAGGAAGGCGGGAGCAAACAGTCCTAACTATGGCTACACCTTC	CASRKAGANSPNYGYTF
TRBV30	TRBJ2-3	NA	few	TGTGCCTGGAGTGCAGGCAGGACAAGCACAGATACGCAGTATTTT	CAWSAGRTSTDTQYF
TRBV6-4	TRBJ1-5	TRBD1	many	TGTGCCAGACAGGGACAGCCGAATCAGCCCCAGCATTTT	CARQGQPNQPQHF
TRBV29-1	TRBJ1-2	NA	many	TGCAGCGTTGACCGGGGCAAGGATATAAACTATGGCTACACCTTC	CSVDRGKDINYGYTF
TRBV12-3/TRBV12-4	TRBJ2-5	NA	few	TGTGCCAGCAAGTTAGATGGACACCAAGAGACCCAGTACTTC	CASKLDGHQETQYF
TRBV6-2/TRBV6-3	TRBJ2-3	TRBD2	NA	TGTGCCAGCAGTTACCCAACTAGCGGGAGGAGTGCAGATACGCAGTATTTT	CASSYPTSGRSADTQYF
TRBV5-1	TRBJ2-2	NA	few	TGCGCCAGCAGCTTCGAACAGCCATACGGGGAGCTGTTTTTT	CASSFEQPYGELFF
TRBV4-2	TRBJ2-1	NA	NA	TGTGCCAGCAGCCCCCTAGCGAGAGTAGGGAATGAGCAGTTCTTC	CASSPLARVGNEQFF
TRBV12-3/TRBV12-4	TRBJ2-1	TRBD2	many	TGTGCCAGCAGTTTTGGACTAGCGAATTACAATGAGCAGTTCTTC	CASSFGLANYNEQFF